This T cell receptor beta chain emerged from a study of CD8 T cells in ankylosing spondylitis. Deletions cut 1 base from V and 2 bases from J, with 21 bases between. In germline, CDR1 is MNHEY, CDR2 SVGEGT. The CDR3 runs to 20 residues. Worth noting for this clonotype: Its antigen remains unidentified.

Regarding the study as a whole: In ankylosing spondylitis blood, a motif of seven to nine highly homologous TCR beta variants appeared characteristic.

TCRdb redid the calling of the 5' RACE reads with MiXCR, one entry per CDR3 protein. Among 670,000 or so distinct CDR3 sequences, over 15% were seen once, and the ten largest hold around 20%. Material for sequencing was blood, either unsorted or a sorted T cell fraction (not recorded which). This sequence was found in a male donor with ankylosing spondylitis. This chain connects TRBV6-2 or TRBV6-3 to TRBJ2-6, with D maybe TRBD1 (5 bases). CDR3 DNA sequence: TGTGCCAGCAGTTACTACGGCCCTGAAAGACTGGACACTGGGGCCAACGTCCTGACTTTC. Protein product: CASSYYGPERLDTGANVLTF.